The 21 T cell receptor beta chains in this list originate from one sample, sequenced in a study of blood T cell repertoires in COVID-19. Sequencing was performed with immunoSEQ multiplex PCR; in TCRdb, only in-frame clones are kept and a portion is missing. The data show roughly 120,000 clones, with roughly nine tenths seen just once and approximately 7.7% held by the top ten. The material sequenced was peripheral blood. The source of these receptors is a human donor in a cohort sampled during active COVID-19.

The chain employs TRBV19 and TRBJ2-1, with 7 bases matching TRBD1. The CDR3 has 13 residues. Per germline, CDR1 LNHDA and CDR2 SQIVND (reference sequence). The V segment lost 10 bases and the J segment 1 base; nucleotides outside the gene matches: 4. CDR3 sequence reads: CATRQGSYNEQFF. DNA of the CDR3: TGTGCCACTCGACAGGGTTCCTACAATGAGCAGTTCTTC. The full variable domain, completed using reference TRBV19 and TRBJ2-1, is DGGITQSPKYLFRKEGQNVTLSCEQNLNHDAMYWYRQDPGQGLRLIYYSQIVNDFQKGDIAEGYSVSREKKESFPLTVTSAQKNPTAFYLCATRQGSYNEQFFGPGTRLTVL.

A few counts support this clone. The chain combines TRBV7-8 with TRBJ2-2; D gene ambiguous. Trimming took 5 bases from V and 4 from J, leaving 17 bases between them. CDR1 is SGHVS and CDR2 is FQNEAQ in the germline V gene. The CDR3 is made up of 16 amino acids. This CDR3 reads CASSPARRLGTGELFF. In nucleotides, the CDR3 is TGTGCCAGCAGCCCCGCTCGGCGACTGGGCACCGGGGAGCTGTTTTTT.

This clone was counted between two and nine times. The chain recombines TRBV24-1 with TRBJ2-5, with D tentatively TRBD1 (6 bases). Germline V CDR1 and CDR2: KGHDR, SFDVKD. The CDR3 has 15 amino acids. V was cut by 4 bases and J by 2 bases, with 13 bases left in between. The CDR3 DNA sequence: TGTGCCACCAGTGACACCGACAGGATACAAGAGACCCAGTACTTC. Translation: CATSDTDRIQETQYF.

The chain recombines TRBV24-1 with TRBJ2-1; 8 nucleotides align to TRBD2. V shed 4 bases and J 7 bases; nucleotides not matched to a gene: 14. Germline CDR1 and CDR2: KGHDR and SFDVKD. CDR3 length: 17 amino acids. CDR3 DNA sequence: TGTGCCACCAGTGACCGTGGACTAGCAGTCGACACAAATGAGCAGTTCTTC. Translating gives CATSDRGLAVDTNEQFF.

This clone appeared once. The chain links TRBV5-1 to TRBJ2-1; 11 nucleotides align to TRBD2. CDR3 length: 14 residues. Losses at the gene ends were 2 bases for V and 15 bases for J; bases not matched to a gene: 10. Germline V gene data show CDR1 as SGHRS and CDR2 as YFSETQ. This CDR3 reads CASSFSGGDSVVFF. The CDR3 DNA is TGCGCCAGCAGCTTTAGCGGGGGGGACTCCGTGGTGTTCTTC.

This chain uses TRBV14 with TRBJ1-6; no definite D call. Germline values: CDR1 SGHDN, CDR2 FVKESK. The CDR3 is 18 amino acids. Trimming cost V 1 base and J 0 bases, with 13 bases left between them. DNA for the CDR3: TGTGCCAGCAGCCAAGTTGGCGCCGGGAGCTCCTATAATTCACCCCTCCACTTT. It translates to CASSQVGAGSSYNSPLHF.

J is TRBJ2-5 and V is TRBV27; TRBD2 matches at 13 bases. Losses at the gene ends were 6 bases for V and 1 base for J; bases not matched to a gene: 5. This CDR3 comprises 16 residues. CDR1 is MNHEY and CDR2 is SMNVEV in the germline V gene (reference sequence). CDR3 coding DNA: TGTGCCAGCAGGGGAAGGACTAGCGGGGGCCAAGAGACCCAGTACTTC. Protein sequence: CASRGRTSGGQETQYF.

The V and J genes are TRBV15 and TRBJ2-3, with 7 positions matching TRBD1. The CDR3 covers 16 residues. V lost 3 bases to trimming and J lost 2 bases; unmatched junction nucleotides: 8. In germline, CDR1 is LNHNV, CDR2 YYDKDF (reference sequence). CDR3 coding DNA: TGTGCCACCAGCAGGTGGACAGGAGGTGACACAGATACGCAGTATTTT. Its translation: CATSRWTGGDTDTQYF.

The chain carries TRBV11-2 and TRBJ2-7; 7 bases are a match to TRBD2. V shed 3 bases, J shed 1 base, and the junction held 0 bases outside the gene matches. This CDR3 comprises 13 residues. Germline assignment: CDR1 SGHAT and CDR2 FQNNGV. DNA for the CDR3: TGTGCCAGCAGCTTCGGGGGGTCCTACGAGCAGTACTTC. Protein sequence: CASSFGGSYEQYF.

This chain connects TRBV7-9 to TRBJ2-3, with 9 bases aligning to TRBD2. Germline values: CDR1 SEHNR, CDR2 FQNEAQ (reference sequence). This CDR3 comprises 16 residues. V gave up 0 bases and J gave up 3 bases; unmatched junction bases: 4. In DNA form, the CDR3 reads TGTGCCAGCAGCTTAGCGGGCGGGAGGGCGACAGATACGCAGTATTTT. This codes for CASSLAGGRATDTQYF. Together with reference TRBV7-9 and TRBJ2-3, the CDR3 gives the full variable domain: DTGVSQNPRHKITKRGQNVTFRCDPISEHNRLYWYRQTLGQGPEFLTYFQNEAQLEKSRLLSDRFSAERPKGSFSTLEIQRTEQGDSAMYLCASSLAGGRATDTQYFGPGTRLTVL.

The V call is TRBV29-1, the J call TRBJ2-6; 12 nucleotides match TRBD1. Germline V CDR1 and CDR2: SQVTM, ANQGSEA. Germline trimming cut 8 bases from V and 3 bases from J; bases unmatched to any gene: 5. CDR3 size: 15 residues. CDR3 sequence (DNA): TGCAGCCCCGGGACAGGGGGCGGTGGGGCCAACGTCCTGACTTTC. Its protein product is CSPGTGGGGANVLTF.

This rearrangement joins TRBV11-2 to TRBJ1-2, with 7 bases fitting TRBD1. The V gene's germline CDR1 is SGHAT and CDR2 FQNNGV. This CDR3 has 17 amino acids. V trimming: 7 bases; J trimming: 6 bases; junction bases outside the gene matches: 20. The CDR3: CASNLRGRGGNVDGYTF. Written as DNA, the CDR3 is TGTGCCAGCAACCTTAGGGGGCGGGGCGGTAATGTCGATGGCTACACCTTC. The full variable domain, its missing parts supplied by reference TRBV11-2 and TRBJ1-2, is EAGVAQSPRYKIIEKRQSVAFWCNPISGHATLYWYQQILGQGPKLLIQFQNNGVVDDSQLPKDRFSAERLKGVDSTLKIQPAKLEDSAVYLCASNLRGRGGNVDGYTFGSGTRLTVV.

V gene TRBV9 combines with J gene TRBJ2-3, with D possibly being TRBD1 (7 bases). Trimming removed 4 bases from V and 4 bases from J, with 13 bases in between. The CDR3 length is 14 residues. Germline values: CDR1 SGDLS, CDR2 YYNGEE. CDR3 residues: CASSFQGEADTQYF. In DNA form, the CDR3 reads TGTGCCAGCAGCTTCCAGGGGGAGGCAGATACGCAGTATTTT.

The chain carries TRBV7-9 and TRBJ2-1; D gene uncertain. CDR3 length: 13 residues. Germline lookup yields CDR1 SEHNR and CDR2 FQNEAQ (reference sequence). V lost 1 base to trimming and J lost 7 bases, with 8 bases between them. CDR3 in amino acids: CASSLGLENEQFF. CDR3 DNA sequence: TGTGCCAGCAGCTTAGGCCTAGAGAATGAGCAGTTCTTC.

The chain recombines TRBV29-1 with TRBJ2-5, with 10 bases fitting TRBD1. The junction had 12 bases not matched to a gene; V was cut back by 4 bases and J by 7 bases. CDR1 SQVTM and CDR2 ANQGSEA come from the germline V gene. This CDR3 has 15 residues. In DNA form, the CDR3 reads TGCAGCGTTGGCGGGACAGGGGAGGTTCGGGTGACCCAGTACTTC. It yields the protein CSVGGTGEVRVTQYF.

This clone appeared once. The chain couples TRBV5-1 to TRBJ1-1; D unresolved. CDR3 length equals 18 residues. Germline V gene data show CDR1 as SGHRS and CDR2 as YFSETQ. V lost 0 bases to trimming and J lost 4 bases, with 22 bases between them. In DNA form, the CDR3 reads TGCGCCAGCAGCTTGGCCCGTCAGCATCTCAGAGGAGGCACTGAAGCTTTCTTT. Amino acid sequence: CASSLARQHLRGGTEAFF.

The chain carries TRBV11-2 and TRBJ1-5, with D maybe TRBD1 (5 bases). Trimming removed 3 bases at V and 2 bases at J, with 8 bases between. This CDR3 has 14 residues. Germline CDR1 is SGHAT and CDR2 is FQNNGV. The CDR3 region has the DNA TGTGCCAGCAGCTTGGGGGGTGGCAATCAGCCCCAGCATTTT. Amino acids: CASSLGGGNQPQHF.

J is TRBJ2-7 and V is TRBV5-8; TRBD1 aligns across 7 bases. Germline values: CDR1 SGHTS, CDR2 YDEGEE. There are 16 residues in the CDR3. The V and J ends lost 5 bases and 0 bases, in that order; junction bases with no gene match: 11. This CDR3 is CASRYEGGQFSYEQYF. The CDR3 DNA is TGTGCCAGCAGGTACGAAGGGGGCCAATTCTCCTACGAGCAGTACTTC. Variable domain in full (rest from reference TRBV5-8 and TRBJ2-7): EAGVTQSPTHLIKTRGQQATLRCSPISGHTSVYWYQQALGLGLQFLLWYDEGEERNRGNFPPRFSGRQFPNYSSELNVNALELEDSALYLCASRYEGGQFSYEQYFGPGTRLTVT.

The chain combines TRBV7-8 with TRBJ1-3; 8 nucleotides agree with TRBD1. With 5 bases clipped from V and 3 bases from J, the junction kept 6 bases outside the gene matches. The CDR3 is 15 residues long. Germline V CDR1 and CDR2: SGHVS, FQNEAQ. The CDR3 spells CASSPDRGNGNTIYF. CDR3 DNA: TGTGCCAGCAGCCCAGACAGGGGCAATGGAAACACCATATATTTT.

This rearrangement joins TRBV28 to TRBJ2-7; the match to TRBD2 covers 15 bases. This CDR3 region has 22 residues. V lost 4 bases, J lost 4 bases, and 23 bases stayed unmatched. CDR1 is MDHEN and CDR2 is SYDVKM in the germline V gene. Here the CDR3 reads CASSSKGPGGTSGRPFQYEQYF. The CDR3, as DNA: TGTGCCAGCAGTTCGAAGGGGCCTGGGGGGACTAGCGGGAGGCCTTTTCAGTACGAGCAGTACTTC.

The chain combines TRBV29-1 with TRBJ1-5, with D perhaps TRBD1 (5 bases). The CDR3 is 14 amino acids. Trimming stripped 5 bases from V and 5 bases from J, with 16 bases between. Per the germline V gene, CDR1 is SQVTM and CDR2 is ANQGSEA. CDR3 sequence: CSVSTGGNHQPQHF. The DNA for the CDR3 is TGCAGCGTTTCGACCGGGGGGAACCATCAGCCCCAGCATTTT.